The rows below give T cell receptor beta chains drawn from one sample of a study of CD8+ T cells in alopecia areata. Assay used: immunoSEQ multiplex PCR; TCRdb lists only in-frame clones, some missing. The table has roughly 210,000 clones, over 40% seen once. The sample consisted of CD4+ T cells sorted from blood, taken at approximately week 36, from a patient treated with tofacitinib. The receptors were gathered from a human donor with alopecia areata. Both conserved end residues are part of each CDR3. The D gene is left open where the match is weak. Clone sizes are given selectively: once, few, many, or a class where the clone is expanded.

v_call	j_call	d_call	clone_size	cdr3_nt	cdr3_aa
TRBV4-1	TRBJ2-5	-	-	TGCGCCAGCAGCCAAGAAGCTCCTTACGGGACTCTCGAAGAGACCCAGTACTTC	CASSQEAPYGTLEETQYF
TRBV6-6	TRBJ2-5	-	-	TGTGCCACCCTAAGGGGGGAGACCCAGTACTTC	CATLRGETQYF
TRBV5-4	TRBJ1-2	TRBD1	-	TGTGCCAGCAGCCAAGGGACAGACCTCTATGGCTACACCTTC	CASSQGTDLYGYTF
TRBV9	TRBJ1-2	TRBD1	-	TGTGCCAGCAGCGGGGGACAGGGGCCTCGTGGTGGCTACGCCTTC	CASSGGQGPRGGYAF
TRBV23-1	TRBJ2-7	-	few	TGCGCCAGCAGTCAATACCGGGACTACGAGCAGTACTTC	CASSQYRDYEQYF
TRBV10-3	TRBJ2-7	TRBD1	-	TGTGCCACCGCAGGGGGCACGGGAAACGAGCAGTACTTC	CATAGGTGNEQYF
TRBV4-3	TRBJ2-5	-	-	TGCGCCAGCAGCCAAGATGGGGTCAGCCAAGAGACCCAGTACTTC	CASSQDGVSQETQYF
TRBV5-1	TRBJ2-6	-	-	TGCGCCAGCAGCTTGGGAGGGTCTGGGGCCAACGTCCTGACTTTC	CASSLGGSGANVLTF
TRBV18	TRBJ2-6	TRBD1	once	TGTGCCAGCTCACCATCCGTCGGGACAGGGGGCAGGGCTGGGGCCAACGTCCTGACTTTC	CASSPSVGTGGRAGANVLTF
TRBV15	TRBJ2-3	-	many	TGTGCCACCAGCAGAGATCGAACAGCGCTCCAGCCAGATACGCAGTATTTT	CATSRDRTALQPDTQYF
TRBV30	TRBJ1-2	-	-	TGTGCCTGGAGGACAGGAGGAGGCTACACCTTC	CAWRTGGGYTF
TRBV5-1	TRBJ1-2	-	-	TGCGCCAGCAGCAATGACATCCTTGGCTACACCTTC	CASSNDILGYTF
TRBV5-1	TRBJ2-7	TRBD2	few	TGCGCCAGCAGCCCGGGACTAGCGGGTGGCGGCAACGAGCAGTACTTC	CASSPGLAGGGNEQYF
TRBV6-5	TRBJ2-5	TRBD1	-	TGTGCCAGCAGGGGGACAGGGAAGGAGACCCAGTACTTC	CASRGTGKETQYF
TRBV5-4	TRBJ2-5	TRBD2	few	TGTGCCAGCAGCACTCCTACGGGACTACGCGGAGAGACCCAGTACTTC	CASSTPTGLRGETQYF
TRBV7-6	TRBJ1-3	-	-	TGTGCCAGCAGCTTAAAAAGCTCTGGAAACACCATATATTTT	CASSLKSSGNTIYF
TRBV28	TRBJ1-2	-	-	TGTGCCAGCAGTTTAACGGGCGGTGGAAATGGCTACACCTTC	CASSLTGGGNGYTF
TRBV7-2	TRBJ1-5	-	few	TGTGCCAGCAGCTTAATCTCAGGGGATCAGCCCCAGCATTTT	CASSLISGDQPQHF
TRBV5-1	TRBJ2-2	TRBD2	-	TGCGCCAGCAGCTTGGAGTTGCTAGCGGGAGGGAACACCGGGGAGCTGTTTTTT	CASSLELLAGGNTGELFF
TRBV9	TRBJ1-2	TRBD1	-	TGTGCCAGCAGCGTAGCGGGGACAGGCTATGGCTACACCTTC	CASSVAGTGYGYTF
TRBV9	TRBJ1-1	-	many	TGTGCCAGCAGCGCCCAGGTAGGGAACACTGAAGCTTTCTTT	CASSAQVGNTEAFF
TRBV6-1	TRBJ2-5	-	-	TGTGCCAGCAGTTGGGGACGAATGGAGACCCAGTACTTC	CASSWGRMETQYF
TRBV29-1	TRBJ2-7	-	-	TGCAGCGTTGGACTCCAGGGACTGAGGGAGCAGTACTTC	CSVGLQGLREQYF
TRBV2	TRBJ1-2	-	-	TGTGCCAGCAGTGAATGGGTCATCACCAACTATGGCTACACCTTC	CASSEWVITNYGYTF
TRBV29-1	TRBJ2-5	-	few	TGCAGCGGCGGACGTGGCCAAGAGACCCAGTACTTC	CSGGRGQETQYF
TRBV7-3	TRBJ1-1	-	-	TGTGCCAGCAGCCTATCGGACCGCCATACTGAAGCTTTCTTT	CASSLSDRHTEAFF
TRBV29-1	TRBJ1-4	-	-	TGCAGCGTTGGCAACGGTGGTGAAAAACTGTTTTTT	CSVGNGGEKLFF
TRBV15	TRBJ2-7	-	-	TGTGCCACCAGCCTCATGTCACGGGAGCAGTACTTC	CATSLMSREQYF
TRBV15	TRBJ2-1	-	-	TGTGCCACCAGCAGGGGGGGGGCGATCTACAATGAGCAGTTCTTC	CATSRGGAIYNEQFF
TRBV6-4	TRBJ1-2	TRBD1	-	TGTGCCAGCAGTATGACAGGGATGTATGGCTACACCTTC	CASSMTGMYGYTF
TRBV15	TRBJ2-5	-	-	TGTGCCACCAGCAGAGATAAAGGGTTGGAGACCCAGTACTTC	CATSRDKGLETQYF
TRBV4-1	TRBJ1-2	TRBD1	-	TGCGCCAGCAGCCAAGGGGCAGGGGGGGTTGGCTACACCTTC	CASSQGAGGVGYTF
TRBV30	TRBJ1-2	-	-	TGTGCCTCGGGACCGACGAGCACCTTC	CASGPTSTF
TRBV19	TRBJ2-3	TRBD2	few	TGTGCCAGTAGTATAGATCACAGCGGGAGGTTCACAGATACGCAGTATTTT	CASSIDHSGRFTDTQYF
TRBV2	TRBJ2-6	-	few	TGTGCCAGCACCTACTCTGGGGCCAACGTCCTGACTTTC	CASTYSGANVLTF
TRBV4-1	TRBJ1-4	-	-	TGCGCCAGCAGCCAGGCCGACAGGACTAATGAAAAACTGTTTTTT	CASSQADRTNEKLFF
TRBV5-6	TRBJ2-1	-	-	TGTGCCAGCAGCCGCCGATCAGGACAGCACAATGAGCAGTTCTTC	CASSRRSGQHNEQFF
TRBV13	TRBJ2-5	-	few	TGTGCCAGCAGCTCCCCCCCGACACAAGAGACCCAGTACTTC	CASSSPPTQETQYF
TRBV7-8	TRBJ1-2	-	-	TGTGCCAGCAGCTTAAAGACGAGCTATGGCTACACCTTC	CASSLKTSYGYTF
TRBV2	TRBJ2-2	-	few	TGTGCCAGCAGTGGAGGCTTTGCCGGCACCGGGGAGCTGTTTTTT	CASSGGFAGTGELFF
TRBV7-2	TRBJ2-1	TRBD2	few	TGTGCCAGCACCACTAGCGGGAGATTGGGGAATGAGCAGTTCTTC	CASTTSGRLGNEQFF
TRBV15	TRBJ1-1	-	-	TGTGCCACCAGCAGAGATTCGGCGGGCCGCGGTGAAGCTTTCTTT	CATSRDSAGRGEAFF
TRBV7-9	TRBJ2-1	TRBD2	few	TGTGCCAGCAGCTTTTGGGGGAGGGGCGTCGATGAGCAGTTCTTC	CASSFWGRGVDEQFF
TRBV6-6	TRBJ2-7	TRBD1	few	TGTGCCAGCAGTTTGACAGGGGAGTACGAGCAGTACTTC	CASSLTGEYEQYF
TRBV14	TRBJ1-2	-	-	TGTGCCAGCAGCCAAGATGGAAGCAGGCCCTATGGCTACACCTTC	CASSQDGSRPYGYTF
TRBV30	TRBJ1-3	-	-	TGTGCCTGGACCACCGATGGACTCGGGATCGGAAACACCATATATTTT	CAWTTDGLGIGNTIYF
TRBV4-2	TRBJ2-2	TRBD2	few	TGTGCCAGCAGCCAAGACCTAGCGGGAATGAGAGACACCGGGGAGCTGTTTTTT	CASSQDLAGMRDTGELFF
TRBV5-1	TRBJ1-4	TRBD1	-	TGCGCCAGCAGCCCAACTCAGGGGGCTAGCGAAAAACTGTTTTTT	CASSPTQGASEKLFF
TRBV2	TRBJ2-3	-	few	TGTGCCAGCAGTGAGTACGATACGCAGTATTTT	CASSEYDTQYF
TRBV30	TRBJ2-3	TRBD2	few	TGTGCCTGGAGTGTACAAAGCGGGAGGGGTGCAGATACGCAGTATTTT	CAWSVQSGRGADTQYF
TRBV5-1	TRBJ2-7	TRBD2	-	TGCGCCAGCAGCTTGGATACTAGCGGGAGGATCAACGAGCAGTACTTC	CASSLDTSGRINEQYF
TRBV6-5	TRBJ2-5	-	-	TGTGCCAGCAGTAGGGAACAGACCCAGTACTTC	CASSREQTQYF
TRBV2	TRBJ2-1	TRBD2	few	TGTGCCAGCAGAACCGCTAGCGGGAGTATGTATGAGCAGTTCTTC	CASRTASGSMYEQFF
TRBV7-9	TRBJ2-3	-	-	TGTGCCAGCAGCTTAGGGTCGGGGGCAGATACGCAGTATTTT	CASSLGSGADTQYF
TRBV27	TRBJ2-5	TRBD2	-	TGTGCCAGCCGGACTAGCGGGAGCGGGACCCAGTACTTC	CASRTSGSGTQYF
TRBV29-1	TRBJ1-2	-	-	TGCAGCGTTGAAGGGGCTCGGACAGAAGGCTACACCTTC	CSVEGARTEGYTF
TRBV20-1	TRBJ2-7	-	-	TGCAGTGCTAGAGCGACCACCGAGCAGTACTTC	CSARATTEQYF
TRBV28	TRBJ1-2	-	-	TGTGCCAGCAGTTTCCAGGGGCGACGAGGTGGCTACACCTTC	CASSFQGRRGGYTF
TRBV4-3	TRBJ2-6	-	few	TGCGCCAGCAGCCAAGATCTAATGGACGGGATTGGGGCCAACGTCCTGACTTTC	CASSQDLMDGIGANVLTF